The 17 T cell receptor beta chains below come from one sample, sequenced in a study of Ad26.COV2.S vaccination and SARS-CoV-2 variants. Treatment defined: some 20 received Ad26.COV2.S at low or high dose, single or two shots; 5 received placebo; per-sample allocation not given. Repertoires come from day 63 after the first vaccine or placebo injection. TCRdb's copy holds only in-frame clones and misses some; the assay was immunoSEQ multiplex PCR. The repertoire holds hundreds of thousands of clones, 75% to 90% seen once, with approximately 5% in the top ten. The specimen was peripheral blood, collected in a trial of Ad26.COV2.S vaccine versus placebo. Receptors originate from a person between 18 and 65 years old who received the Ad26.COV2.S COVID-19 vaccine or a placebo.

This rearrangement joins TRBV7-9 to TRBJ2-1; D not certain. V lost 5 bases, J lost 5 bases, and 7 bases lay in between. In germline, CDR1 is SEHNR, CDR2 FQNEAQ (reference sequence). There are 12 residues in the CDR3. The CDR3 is CASSPLNNEQFF. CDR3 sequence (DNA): TGTGCCAGCAGCCCCCTGAACAATGAGCAGTTCTTC.

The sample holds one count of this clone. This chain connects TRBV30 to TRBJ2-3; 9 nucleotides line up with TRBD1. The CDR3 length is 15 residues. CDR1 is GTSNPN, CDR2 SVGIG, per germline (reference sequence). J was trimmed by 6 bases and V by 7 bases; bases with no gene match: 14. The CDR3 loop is CAFRDRDFGADTQYF. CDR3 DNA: TGTGCCTTCCGGGACAGGGACTTTGGTGCGGATACGCAGTATTTT.

The DNA of the CDR3 is TGTGCCGCCCGTGCCTCGACAATCGGAGAAAAACTGTTTTTT. Its protein product is CAARASTIGEKLFF. V and J are TRBV19 and TRBJ1-4; D remains unclear. This CDR3 has 14 residues. Germline-derived CDR1 and CDR2 are LNHDA and SQIVND (reference sequence). V was cut by 11 bases and J by 8 bases, with 21 bases left in between.

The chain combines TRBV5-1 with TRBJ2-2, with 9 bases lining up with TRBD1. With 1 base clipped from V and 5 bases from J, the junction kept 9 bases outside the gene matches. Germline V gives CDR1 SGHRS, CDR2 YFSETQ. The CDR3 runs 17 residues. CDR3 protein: CASSLRQGGIGTGELFF. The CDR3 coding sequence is TGCGCCAGCAGCTTGCGACAGGGGGGGATTGGTACCGGGGAGCTGTTTTTT.

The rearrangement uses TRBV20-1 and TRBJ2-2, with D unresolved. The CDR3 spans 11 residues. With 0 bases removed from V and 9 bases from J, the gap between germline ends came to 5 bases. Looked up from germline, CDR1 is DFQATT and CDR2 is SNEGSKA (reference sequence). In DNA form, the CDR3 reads TGCAGTGCTAGAGATGACCGGGAGCTGTTTTTT. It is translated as CSARDDRELFF.

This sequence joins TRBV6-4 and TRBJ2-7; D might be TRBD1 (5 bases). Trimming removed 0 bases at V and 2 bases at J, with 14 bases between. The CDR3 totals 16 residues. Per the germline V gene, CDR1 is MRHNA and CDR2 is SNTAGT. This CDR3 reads CASSDSSQVNAYEQYF. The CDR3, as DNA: TGTGCCAGCAGTGACTCGTCACAGGTGAACGCCTACGAGCAGTACTTC.

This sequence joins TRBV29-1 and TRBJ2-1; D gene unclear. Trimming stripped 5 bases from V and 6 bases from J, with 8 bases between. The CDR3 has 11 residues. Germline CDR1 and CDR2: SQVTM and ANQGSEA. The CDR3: CSVPGLNEQFF. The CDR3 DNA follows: TGCAGCGTTCCAGGTCTCAATGAGCAGTTCTTC.

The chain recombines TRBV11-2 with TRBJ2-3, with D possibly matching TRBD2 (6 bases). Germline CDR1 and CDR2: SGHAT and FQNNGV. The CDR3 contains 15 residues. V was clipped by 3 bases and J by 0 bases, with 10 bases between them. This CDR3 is CASSFSGISTDTQYF. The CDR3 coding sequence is TGTGCCAGCAGCTTTAGCGGAATTAGCACAGATACGCAGTATTTT.

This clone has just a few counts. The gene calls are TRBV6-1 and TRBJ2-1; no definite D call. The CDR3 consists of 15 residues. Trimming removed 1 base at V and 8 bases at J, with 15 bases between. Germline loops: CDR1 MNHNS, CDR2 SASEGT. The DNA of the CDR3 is TGTGCCAGCAGTGAAGGTCCCAGCCCGGCCCATGAGCAGTTCTTC. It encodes CASSEGPSPAHEQFF.

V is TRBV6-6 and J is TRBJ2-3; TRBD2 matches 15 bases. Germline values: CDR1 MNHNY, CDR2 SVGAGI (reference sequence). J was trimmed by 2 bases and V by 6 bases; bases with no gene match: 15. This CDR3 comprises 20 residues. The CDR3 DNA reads TGTGCCAGCAGCCCCGGTGGGGGGACTAGCGGGGGGCGGGTCACAGATACGCAGTATTTT. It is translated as CASSPGGGTSGGRVTDTQYF.

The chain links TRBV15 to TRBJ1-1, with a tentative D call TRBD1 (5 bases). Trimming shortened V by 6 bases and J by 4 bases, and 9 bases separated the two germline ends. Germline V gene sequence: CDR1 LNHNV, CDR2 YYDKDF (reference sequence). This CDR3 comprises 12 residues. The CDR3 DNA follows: TGTGCCACCAGGGCGGGGCGCACTGAAGCTTTCTTT. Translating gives CATRAGRTEAFF. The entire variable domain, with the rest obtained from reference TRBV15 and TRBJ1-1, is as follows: DAMVIQNPRYQVTQFGKPVTLSCSQTLNHNVMYWYQQKSSQAPKLLFHYYDKDFNNEADTPDNFQSRRPNTSFCFLDIRSPGLGDTAMYLCATRAGRTEAFFGQGTRLTVV.

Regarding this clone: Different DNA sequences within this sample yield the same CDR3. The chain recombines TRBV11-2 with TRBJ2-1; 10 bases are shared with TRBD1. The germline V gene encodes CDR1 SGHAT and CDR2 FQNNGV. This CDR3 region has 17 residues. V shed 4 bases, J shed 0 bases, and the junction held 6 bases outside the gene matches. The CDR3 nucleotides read TGTGCCAGCAGCTCACTGGACAGGGGGAGCTCCTACAATGAGCAGTTCTTC. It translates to CASSSLDRGSSYNEQFF.

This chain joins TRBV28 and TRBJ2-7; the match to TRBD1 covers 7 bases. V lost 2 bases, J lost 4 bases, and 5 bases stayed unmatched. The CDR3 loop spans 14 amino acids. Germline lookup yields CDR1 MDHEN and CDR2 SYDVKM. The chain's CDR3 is CASSLAGGNYEQYF. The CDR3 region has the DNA TGTGCCAGCAGTTTAGCAGGGGGTAATTACGAGCAGTACTTC.

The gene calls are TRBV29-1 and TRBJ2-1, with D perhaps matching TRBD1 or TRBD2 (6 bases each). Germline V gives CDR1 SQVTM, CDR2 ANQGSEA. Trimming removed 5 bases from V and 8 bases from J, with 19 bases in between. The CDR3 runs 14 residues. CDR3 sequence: CSVLRGAGLDEQFF. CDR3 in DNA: TGCAGCGTTCTGAGGGGGGCAGGTCTCGATGAGCAGTTCTTC.

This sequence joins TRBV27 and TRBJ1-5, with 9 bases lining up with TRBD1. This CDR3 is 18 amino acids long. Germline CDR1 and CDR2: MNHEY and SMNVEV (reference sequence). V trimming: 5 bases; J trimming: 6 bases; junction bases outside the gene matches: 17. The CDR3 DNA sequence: TGTGCCAGCAGTACTTCTCGGGACAGGGTGAGGTCTGGTCAGCCCCAGCATTTT. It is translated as CASSTSRDRVRSGQPQHF.

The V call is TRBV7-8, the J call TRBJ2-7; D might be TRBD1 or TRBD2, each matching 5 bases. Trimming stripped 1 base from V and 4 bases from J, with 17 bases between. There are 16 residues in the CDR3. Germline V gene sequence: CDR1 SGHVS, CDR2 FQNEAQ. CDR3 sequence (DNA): TGTGCCAGCAGCTTAGTAGGGACGCGGAGTGGGTACGAGCAGTACTTC. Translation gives CASSLVGTRSGYEQYF.

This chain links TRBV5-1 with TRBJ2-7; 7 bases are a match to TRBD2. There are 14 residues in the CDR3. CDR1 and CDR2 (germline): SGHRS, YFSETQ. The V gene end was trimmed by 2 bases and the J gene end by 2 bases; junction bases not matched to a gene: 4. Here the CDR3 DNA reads TGCGCCAGCAGCTTATACGGGACTACCTACGAGCAGTACTTC. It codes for CASSLYGTTYEQYF.